Included here is one TCR beta chain sequence, with context. Its antigen is not known. This sample stems from a study of shared clonotypes between healthy human individuals. Germline-derived CDR1 and CDR2 are SGHDT and YYEEEE. Trimming took 2 bases from V and 3 from J; bases not matched to a gene: 8. The CDR3 is made up of 16 amino acids. The naive CD8 fraction comprised CD45RO-negative cells positively selected for CCR7 and excluded terminally differentiated effector memory CD45RA+ cells. Produced via immunoSEQ multiplex PCR; TCRdb's table is partial and in-frame only. The data show around 620,000 clones, with roughly 95% seen just once and around 0.11% held by the top ten. Findings and caveats of the study: Sampling covered blood only; tissue repertoires likely differ.

The rearrangement uses TRBV5-6 and TRBJ1-2; 9 nucleotides align to TRBD1. The sample comprised naive CD8+ T cells sorted from blood. The origin of this receptor is a woman aged 25-40 years in good health. CDR3 loop: CASSFYSTGGDYGYTF. The CDR3 nucleotides read TGTGCCAGCAGCTTTTATTCAACAGGGGGCGACTATGGCTACACCTTC.